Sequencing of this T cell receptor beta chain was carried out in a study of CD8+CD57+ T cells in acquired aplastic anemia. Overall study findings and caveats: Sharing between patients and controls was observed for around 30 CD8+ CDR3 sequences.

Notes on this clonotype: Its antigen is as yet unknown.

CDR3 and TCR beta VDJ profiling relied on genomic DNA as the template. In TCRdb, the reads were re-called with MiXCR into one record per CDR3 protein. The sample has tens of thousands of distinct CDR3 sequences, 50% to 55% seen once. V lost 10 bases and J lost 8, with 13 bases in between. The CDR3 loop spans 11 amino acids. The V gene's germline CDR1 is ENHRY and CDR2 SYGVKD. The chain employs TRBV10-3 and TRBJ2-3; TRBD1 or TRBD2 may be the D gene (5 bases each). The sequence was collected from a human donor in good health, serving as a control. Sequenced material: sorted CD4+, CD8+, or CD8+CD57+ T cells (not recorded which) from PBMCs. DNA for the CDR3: TGTGCCACCGCGACTGGGGGTACGCAGTATTTT. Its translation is CATATGGTQYF.